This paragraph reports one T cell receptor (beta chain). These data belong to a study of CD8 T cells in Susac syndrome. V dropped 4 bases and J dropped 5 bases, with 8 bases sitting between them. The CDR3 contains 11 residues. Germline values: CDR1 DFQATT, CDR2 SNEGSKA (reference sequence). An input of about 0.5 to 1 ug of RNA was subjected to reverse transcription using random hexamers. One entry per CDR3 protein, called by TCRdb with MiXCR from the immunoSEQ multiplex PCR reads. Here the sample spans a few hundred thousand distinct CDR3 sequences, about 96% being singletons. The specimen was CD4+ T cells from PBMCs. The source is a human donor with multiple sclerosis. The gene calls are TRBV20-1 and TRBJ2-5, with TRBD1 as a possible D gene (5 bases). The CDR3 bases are TGCAGTGCTACAGGGAAGGAGACCCAGTACTTC. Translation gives CSATGKETQYF.